This TCR beta chain is from a study of Tregs in tolerant kidney transplant recipients. Trimming took 0 bases from V and 6 from J; bases not matched to a gene: 6. The CDR3 runs to 15 residues. CDR1 and CDR2 from the germline V gene are LGHNA and YNFKEQ. The table came from immunoSEQ multiplex PCR; TCRdb's copy has only in-frame clones and leaves some out. The data contain about 110,000 clones, 90% of them singletons. Here the sequenced sample was CD4+ T cells from blood, taken before the transplant. This clonotype was obtained from a human donor who received a combined kidney and bone marrow transplant. The J gene is TRBJ2-7, the V gene TRBV4-2, with 9 bases aligning to TRBD1. Here the CDR3 DNA reads TGTGCCAGCAGCCAAGAAGGGACAGGGTCCCTCGAGCAGTACTTC. Translating it yields CASSQEGTGSLEQYF.